Listed below are T cell receptor beta chains from one sample, sequenced in a study of blood T cell repertoires in COVID-19. The method was immunoSEQ multiplex PCR; TCRdb's version includes in-frame clones alone and lacks a portion of them. The data contain approximately 280,000 clones, about 85% of them seen just once; the ten biggest clones take up 2% to 3%. Input material: PBMCs or T cells enriched from blood (not recorded which). Every receptor here comes from a woman in her forties or fifties who had recovered from COVID-19. CDR3s include the opening cysteine and the closing phenylalanine or tryptophan. Fields, in order: clone size, V gene, J gene, D gene, CDR3 DNA, CDR3 protein. The D gene is left open where the match is weak. Expanded clones are given a class, and other clones once, few, many or no size at all.

once	TRBV11-3	TRBJ2-2	-	TGTGCCAGCACCACCCGAGCGACCCGGAACACCGGGGAGCTGTTTTTT	CASTTRATRNTGELFF
-	TRBV10-3	TRBJ2-3	TRBD1	TGTGCCATTAGAAGACAGGGTGTTACAGATACGCAGTATTTT	CAIRRQGVTDTQYF
-	TRBV27	TRBJ2-2	-	TGTGCCAGCAGTTCAAGCCAGGGAGGAAACACCGGGGAGCTGTTTTTT	CASSSSQGGNTGELFF
-	TRBV9	TRBJ1-2	TRBD1	TGTGCCAGCAGCGTACAGGGGGATCTTGGTGGATATGGCTACACCTTC	CASSVQGDLGGYGYTF
-	TRBV11-2	TRBJ2-7	-	TGTGCCAGCAGCCCACAATACGAGCAGTACTTC	CASSPQYEQYF
-	TRBV24-1	TRBJ2-2	TRBD1	TGTGCCACCAGTGACCCAGGGGGCTCGCGCACCGGGGAGCTGTTTTTT	CATSDPGGSRTGELFF
-	TRBV27	TRBJ2-7	TRBD1	TGTGCCAGCAGTTCTTTACAGGGGGACGCCTACGAGCAGTACTTC	CASSSLQGDAYEQYF
-	TRBV13	TRBJ2-5	TRBD2	TGTGCCAGCAGCTCTACTAGCGGGAGTGAGACCCAGTACTTC	CASSSTSGSETQYF
-	TRBV27	TRBJ1-4	-	TGTGCCAGCAGTTCGAACAGTGGGAGGTCGGAACTGTTTTTT	CASSSNSGRSELFF
-	TRBV6-6	TRBJ2-7	TRBD1	TGTGCCAGCAGCTCCGGGACAGGGCGCTACGAGCAGTACTTC	CASSSGTGRYEQYF
-	TRBV7-3	TRBJ2-3	-	TGTGCCAGCAGCTTAACGAGGTCGGGGGGCACGCAGTATTTT	CASSLTRSGGTQYF
-	TRBV25-1	TRBJ1-6	-	TGTGCCAGCAGTGCCAGGGGAATTGGGAGCTCCTATAATTCACCCCTCCACTTT	CASSARGIGSSYNSPLHF
once	TRBV28	TRBJ2-1	-	TGTGCCAGCAGTTTATCTCTGAATGAGCAGTTCTTC	CASSLSLNEQFF
-	TRBV5-4	TRBJ2-1	TRBD2	TGTGCCAGCAGCTTGGGGACTAGCGGGTTCTATGAGCAGTTCTTC	CASSLGTSGFYEQFF
-	TRBV5-1	TRBJ1-2	-	TGCGCCAGCAGCTTGGGCCAGTCGACTAACTATGGCTACACCTTC	CASSLGQSTNYGYTF
-	TRBV11-2	TRBJ2-2	-	TGTGCCAGCAGCTTAGACCTGAACACCGGGGAGCTGTTTTTT	CASSLDLNTGELFF
-	TRBV5-1	TRBJ1-6	-	TGCGCCAGCAGCCCCGACTGGAATTATTCACCCCTCCACTTT	CASSPDWNYSPLHF
-	TRBV2	TRBJ1-6	-	TGTGCCAGCAGCGGAGGGCAGTTTCTTAATTCACCCCTCCACTTT	CASSGGQFLNSPLHF
-	TRBV18	TRBJ1-5	-	TGTGCCAGCTCACCACCGGGAGGGGATCAGCCCCAGCATTTT	CASSPPGGDQPQHF
-	TRBV4-1	TRBJ2-7	TRBD2	TGCGCCAGCAGCCAAGCCTTTAGGACTAGCGGGACCTACGAGCAGTACTTC	CASSQAFRTSGTYEQYF
-	TRBV7-9	TRBJ2-3	TRBD2	TGTGCCAGCAGCCATAAAGCGGGGAGCACAGATACGCAGTATTTT	CASSHKAGSTDTQYF
-	TRBV5-3	TRBJ1-1	-	TGTGCCAGAATTGGTCCAGAGAACACTGAAGCTTTCTTT	CARIGPENTEAFF
-	TRBV28	TRBJ1-2	-	TGTGCCAGCAGACCACAGGGTAACTATGGCTACACCTTC	CASRPQGNYGYTF
-	TRBV9	TRBJ2-1	-	TGTGCCAGCAGCGCCCCTCCAAGCGGGACATACAATGAGCAGTTCTTC	CASSAPPSGTYNEQFF
-	TRBV7-9	TRBJ2-3	TRBD2	TGTGCCAGCAGCTCAGGGACTAGCGGAGGAGCTTATACGCAGTATTTT	CASSSGTSGGAYTQYF
-	TRBV7-9	TRBJ1-5	-	TGTGCCAGCAGCTCGACAGTTAGCAATCAGCCCCAGCATTTT	CASSSTVSNQPQHF
-	TRBV6-6	TRBJ2-2	-	TGTGCCAGCAGTTCGACAGGGAGGCACACCGGGGAGCTGTTTTTT	CASSSTGRHTGELFF
-	TRBV6-5	TRBJ1-1	-	TGTGCCAGCAGGGAGACAGCGAACACTGAAGCTTTCTTT	CASRETANTEAFF
few	TRBV12-3/TRBV12-4	TRBJ1-2	-	TGTGCCAGCAGCAATACAGGATTCAGCGGCTACACCTTC	CASSNTGFSGYTF
-	TRBV11-2	TRBJ1-2	-	TGTGCCAGCAGCTTAGCACAGGGTCGGGGCTACACCTTC	CASSLAQGRGYTF
-	TRBV12-5	TRBJ2-7	TRBD1	TGTGCTAGTGGTTTTGACAGGGTCGACGGGCAGTACTTC	CASGFDRVDGQYF
-	TRBV5-1	TRBJ2-7	-	TGCGCCAGCAGCTTGGCCGGGTCAGGGACCTACGAGCAGTACTTC	CASSLAGSGTYEQYF
-	TRBV19	TRBJ1-1	TRBD1	TGTGCCAGTAGTAATACAGGGGACACTGAAGCTTTCTTT	CASSNTGDTEAFF
-	TRBV18	TRBJ1-1	TRBD1	TGTGCCAGCTCACCCGTTACAGGGGGCGTTGGGAACACTGAAGCTTTCTTT	CASSPVTGGVGNTEAFF
once	TRBV3-1/TRBV3-2	TRBJ2-5	-	TGTGCCAGCAGCCAAGACCCGGGAGCTCAAGAGACCCAGTACTTC	CASSQDPGAQETQYF
medium-sized	TRBV24-1	TRBJ2-2	TRBD2	TGTGCCACCGCCGGGACTAGCGACACCGGGGAGCTGTTTTTT	CATAGTSDTGELFF
once	TRBV7-8	TRBJ1-1	-	TGTGCCAGCAGCTTAATTCCTCTAGGCCCAATCGGCACTGAAGCTTTCTTT	CASSLIPLGPIGTEAFF
-	TRBV28	TRBJ1-1	-	TGTGCCAGCAGCCAACTTCAGGGGAGTCTTCTGAACACTGAAGCTTTCTTT	CASSQLQGSLLNTEAFF
-	TRBV19	TRBJ1-2	-	TGTGCCAGTACCCTGGGGGGAGATGGCTACACCTTC	CASTLGGDGYTF
-	TRBV18	TRBJ2-1	TRBD2	TGTGCCAGCTCACCACTCGGGACTAGCGGGAGCGATGAGCAGTTCTTC	CASSPLGTSGSDEQFF
once	TRBV5-1	TRBJ2-5	TRBD2	TGCGCCAGCAGCTTGATGCGGGGGGTTTCGGAGACCCAGTACTTC	CASSLMRGVSETQYF
once	TRBV6-5	TRBJ2-5	-	TGTGCCAGCAGTTACCGAACGAGAGCTGAGACCCAGTACTTC	CASSYRTRAETQYF
-	TRBV30	TRBJ1-5	TRBD1	TGTGCCTGGAGTAGGGGACAGGGCGACGGGAATCAGCCCCAGCATTTT	CAWSRGQGDGNQPQHF
-	TRBV25-1	TRBJ2-1	-	TGTGCCAGCAGTCCAACCTCGGGGGGCCTGCATGAGCAGTTCTTC	CASSPTSGGLHEQFF
-	TRBV5-4	TRBJ1-1	-	TGTGCCAGCAGCTTGCAGTCAGTAAACACTGAAGCTTTCTTT	CASSLQSVNTEAFF
-	TRBV24-1	TRBJ2-1	-	TGTGCCACCAGTGATTTATCGAATGAGCAGTTCTTC	CATSDLSNEQFF
-	TRBV28	TRBJ2-2	TRBD2	TGTGCCAGCAGTAAAGCGGGGGGGAACACCGGGGAGCTGTTTTTT	CASSKAGGNTGELFF